Each of the 15 T cell receptor beta chains below was sequenced from the same sample in a study of chemoradiotherapy in HPV16-positive cancers (dated by TCRdb to 2021 to 2024). Library preparation employed the immunoSEQ multiplex PCR assay. The clones in this table, taken by TCRdb from immuneACCESS, are in-frame only. Not every clone is retained; where verified, under half of the shortfall comes from an unresolved V gene, and the cause of the rest is unknown. Within this sample are under 7,500 clones, with approximately 79% of them counted one time only. The ten biggest clones cover roughly 6.7% of the sample. The specimen was tumor tissue, collected from a patient who underwent chemoradiotherapy. The receptors shown here come from a human donor with HPV-associated anogenital cancer.

The CDR3 DNA reads as TGTGCCAGCAGTCCCGGGACAGGGTTAGCCGGGGAGCTGTTTTTT. Translating gives CASSPGTGLAGELFF. The chain is built from TRBV28 and TRBJ2-2; TRBD1 matches at 9 bases. This CDR3 spans 15 amino acids. J lost 6 bases, V lost 5 bases, and 7 bases had no gene match. Per the germline V gene, CDR1 is MDHEN and CDR2 is SYDVKM.

The chain employs TRBV19 and TRBJ1-1; D is unclear. CDR3 length: 13 amino acids. The germline V and J ends were trimmed by 9 bases and 1 base, with 12 bases remaining between them. Germline assignment: CDR1 LNHDA and CDR2 SQIVND (reference sequence). CDR3 bases: TGTGCCAGCTCCCGGACTCAGAACACTGAAGCTTTCTTT. It is translated as CASSRTQNTEAFF.

The chain carries TRBV5-4 and TRBJ1-4; tentatively, D is TRBD1 (6 bases). The germline V and J ends were trimmed by 4 bases and 8 bases, with 12 bases remaining between them. CDR1 is SGHNT, CDR2 YYREEE, per germline (reference sequence). The CDR3 runs to 13 residues. The CDR3 is CASSRTGREKLFF. DNA of the CDR3: TGTGCCAGCAGCCGCACAGGGAGGGAAAAACTGTTTTTT.

This clone was counted between two and nine times. The gene calls are TRBV6-1 and TRBJ2-5; D is uncertain. The V end lost 6 bases, the J end lost 1 base, and 0 bases lay between the germline ends. Germline-derived CDR1 and CDR2 are MNHNS and SASEGT. The CDR3 consists of 10 residues. The DNA of the CDR3 is TGTGCCAGCAGCCAAGAGACCCAGTACTTC. As protein: CASSQETQYF.

This clone is a singleton in its sample. The rearrangement links TRBV11-2 to TRBJ1-1, with D perhaps TRBD1 (5 bases). With 3 bases removed from V and 3 bases from J, the gap between germline ends came to 20 bases. Germline CDR1 SGHAT, CDR2 FQNNGV. The CDR3 runs to 17 residues. CDR3 region: CASSFSSLGTIHTEAFF. The CDR3, as DNA: TGTGCCAGCAGCTTTTCCTCGTTAGGGACTATACACACTGAAGCTTTCTTT.

The rearrangement links TRBV27 to TRBJ2-2; TRBD1 matches 7 bases. This CDR3 is 13 amino acids long. J lost 6 bases, V lost 5 bases, and 3 bases had no gene match. Germline-derived CDR1 and CDR2 are MNHEY and SMNVEV (reference sequence). CDR3 in DNA: TGTGCCAGCAGTCCCACAGGGGCCGGGGAGCTGTTTTTT. Encoded protein: CASSPTGAGELFF.

The chain joins TRBV9 to TRBJ2-7; D tentatively reads TRBD1 or TRBD2 (5 bases each). V lost 7 bases and J lost 2, with 13 bases in between. Germline values: CDR1 SGDLS, CDR2 YYNGEE. The CDR3 extends over 13 amino acids. The CDR3 reads CASGEGTTYEQYF. The CDR3, as DNA: TGTGCCAGCGGCGAGGGGACCACCTACGAGCAGTACTTC.

This clone was seen a few times. Other DNA sequences in the same sample also yield this CDR3. The chain recombines TRBV11-2 with TRBJ2-7; D unclear. V was cut by 6 bases and J by 3 bases, with 9 bases left in between. From germline, CDR1 is SGHAT and CDR2 FQNNGV. This CDR3 has 12 amino acids. In nucleotides, the CDR3 is TGTGCCAGCAGTCCCTCCAACTACGAGCAGTACTTC. Residues: CASSPSNYEQYF.

The chain employs TRBV5-1 and TRBJ2-2; D perhaps matches TRBD2 (5 bases). This CDR3 has 15 residues. The V end was cut by 3 bases, the J end by 5 bases, with 14 bases between. CDR1 SGHRS and CDR2 YFSETQ come from the germline V gene. Here the CDR3 reads CASSSAGPETGELFF. The DNA of the CDR3 is TGCGCCAGCAGCTCTGCGGGCCCTGAGACCGGGGAGCTGTTTTTT.

The genes are TRBV7-9 and TRBJ2-7; 8 bases align to TRBD1. J gave up 5 bases and V 5 bases, and 14 bases lay outside the gene matches. In germline, CDR1 is SEHNR, CDR2 FQNEAQ (reference sequence). This CDR3 comprises 16 residues. CDR3 amino acids: CASSAIKGTGPHEQYF. CDR3 DNA: TGTGCCAGCAGCGCAATAAAAGGGACAGGACCCCACGAGCAGTACTTC.

The chain carries TRBV5-4 and TRBJ1-1, with D hard to call. This CDR3 comprises 15 residues. V was clipped by 4 bases and J by 1 base, with 14 bases between them. Germline lookup yields CDR1 SGHNT and CDR2 YYREEE (reference sequence). CDR3 residues: CASSPVLTGNTEAFF. The CDR3 region has the DNA TGTGCCAGCAGCCCGGTGCTGACGGGGAACACTGAAGCTTTCTTT.

This chain links TRBV7-9 with TRBJ1-1; 8 bases map to TRBD1. The CDR3 has 15 residues. Germline V gene sequence: CDR1 SEHNR, CDR2 FQNEAQ (reference sequence). V was pared by 5 bases and J by 7 bases, with 12 bases of the junction left unmatched. CDR3 bases: TGTGCCAGCAGCCTCCCGGGACAGGCTACTAATGAAGCTTTCTTT. Protein: CASSLPGQATNEAFF. Variable domain in full (rest from reference TRBV7-9 and TRBJ1-1): DTGVSQNPRHKITKRGQNVTFRCDPISEHNRLYWYRQTLGQGPEFLTYFQNEAQLEKSRLLSDRFSAERPKGSFSTLEIQRTEQGDSAMYLCASSLPGQATNEAFFGQGTRLTVV.

DNA of the CDR3: TGTGCCAGTAGTATAGTGGGCCGTCGGGATCAGCCCCAGCATTTT. Translating gives CASSIVGRRDQPQHF. The gene calls are TRBV19 and TRBJ1-5, with unresolved D. Trimming took off 1 base at V and 5 bases at J, with 12 bases between the two ends. The CDR3 loop spans 15 amino acids. The germline V gene encodes CDR1 LNHDA and CDR2 SQIVND (reference sequence).

V usage is TRBV6-1 and J usage is TRBJ2-5; D may be TRBD1 (6 bases). This CDR3 spans 12 amino acids. Trimming shortened V by 6 bases and J by 4 bases, and 9 bases separated the two germline ends. CDR1 MNHNS and CDR2 SASEGT come from the germline V gene. DNA for the CDR3: TGTGCCAGCAGCAGGGGTCGAGAGACCCAGTACTTC. Translation: CASSRGRETQYF.

The V gene is TRBV9, the J gene TRBJ2-3, with 11 bases identical to TRBD2. CDR1 is SGDLS, CDR2 YYNGEE, per germline. After removal of 0 bases from V and 2 bases from J, the junction contained 8 bases not matched to a gene. The CDR3 is 18 residues long. The CDR3 sequence is CASSVAGSGGESTDTQYF. CDR3 nucleotide sequence: TGTGCCAGCAGCGTAGCTGGTAGCGGGGGGGAGTCCACAGATACGCAGTATTTT.